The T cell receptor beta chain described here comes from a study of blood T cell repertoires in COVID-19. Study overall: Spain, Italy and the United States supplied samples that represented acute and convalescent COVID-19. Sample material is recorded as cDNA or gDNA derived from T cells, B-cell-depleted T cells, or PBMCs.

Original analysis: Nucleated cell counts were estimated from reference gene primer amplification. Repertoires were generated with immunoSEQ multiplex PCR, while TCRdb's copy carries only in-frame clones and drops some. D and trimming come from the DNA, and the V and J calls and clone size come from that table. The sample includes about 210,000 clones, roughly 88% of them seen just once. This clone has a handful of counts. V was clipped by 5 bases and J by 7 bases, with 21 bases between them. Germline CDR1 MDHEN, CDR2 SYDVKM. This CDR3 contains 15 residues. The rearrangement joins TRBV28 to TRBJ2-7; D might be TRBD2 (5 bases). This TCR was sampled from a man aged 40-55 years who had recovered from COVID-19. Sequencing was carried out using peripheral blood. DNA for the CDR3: TGTGCCAGCAGTCCGAGCCTTGGGGTTGGGAGTGAGCAGTACTTC. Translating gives CASSPSLGVGSEQYF.